A selection of T cell receptor beta chains follows, all from one sample in a study of blood T cell repertoires in COVID-19. Only in-frame clones appear in the TCRdb table, and some are missing; sequencing was by immunoSEQ multiplex PCR. This table holds 85,000 to 100,000 clones, about 88% found once. Sequencing was carried out using peripheral blood. The receptors originated from a woman aged 55-69 years with acute or convalescent COVID-19. The CDR3 runs from the conserved cysteine through the conserved F or W. Fields, in order: J gene, clone size, D gene, V gene, CDR3 DNA, CDR3 protein. The D gene is left open where the match is weak. For some rows the clone size is stated as once, few or many, or as a class when expanded; others skip it.

TRBJ2-7 | NA | TRBD2 | TRBV11-3 | TGTGCCAGCAGCTTAGGACTAGCGGGGCCCGCCGGGGGCGAGCAGTACTTC | CASSLGLAGPAGGEQYF
TRBJ1-4 | once | TRBD1 | TRBV7-9 | TGTGCCAGCAGCTCCCGGACGGGACAGGGGAATGAAAAACTGTTTTTT | CASSSRTGQGNEKLFF
TRBJ2-3 | NA | NA | TRBV11-3 | TGTGCCAGCAGCCCACCTTCCGTCTACTATACGCAGTATTTT | CASSPPSVYYTQYF
TRBJ2-1 | NA | NA | TRBV27 | TGTGCCAGCAGTTTATCCCGCGGGCTGAATGAGCAGTTCTTC | CASSLSRGLNEQFF
TRBJ1-5 | NA | NA | TRBV7-2 | TGTGCCAGCAGCCCCCTCGGGCAGTCGGGGAATCAGCCCCAGCATTTT | CASSPLGQSGNQPQHF
TRBJ2-5 | NA | NA | TRBV1 | TGCACCAGCAGCCACCGGACTAGCGGATCGACCCCAGAGACCCAGTACTTC | CTSSHRTSGSTPETQYF
TRBJ1-1 | NA | NA | TRBV5-4 | TGTGCCAGCAGCTCCCAGTCCCTAGTAGAAGCTTTCTTT | CASSSQSLVEAFF
TRBJ1-6 | NA | NA | TRBV12-3/TRBV12-4 | TGTGCCAGCACACAGACCTATAATTCACCCCTCCACTTT | CASTQTYNSPLHF
TRBJ1-4 | NA | NA | TRBV7-9 | TGTGCCAGCAGCCAATACACGACAGGCCCAAATGAAAAACTGTTTTTT | CASSQYTTGPNEKLFF
TRBJ1-2 | NA | TRBD1 | TRBV12-5 | TGTGCTAGTGGGACAGGGCCTGGCTACACCTTC | CASGTGPGYTF
TRBJ1-2 | NA | TRBD1 | TRBV4-1 | TGCGCCAGCAGCCAGCCACAGGGGAAGCCTAACTATGGCTACACCTTC | CASSQPQGKPNYGYTF
TRBJ1-2 | few | NA | TRBV30 | TGTGCCTGGAGTAGCAATCTAGGCTACACCTTC | CAWSSNLGYTF
TRBJ1-2 | NA | NA | TRBV10-3 | TGTGCCATCTCTAGCGGAGAAGGTGGCTACACCTTC | CAISSGEGGYTF
TRBJ1-1 | NA | NA | TRBV5-4 | TGTGCCAGCAGCGTGACGAGTGGCCGAGGGACTGAAGCTTTCTTT | CASSVTSGRGTEAFF
TRBJ2-5 | NA | TRBD1 | TRBV11-2 | TGTGCCAGCAGCTCCGGGACAGCCAAACAAGAGACCCAGTACTTC | CASSSGTAKQETQYF
TRBJ2-1 | NA | NA | TRBV3-1/TRBV3-2 | TGTGCCAGCAGCCAAGATCGTACAGGCTACTTCTTC | CASSQDRTGYFF
TRBJ2-7 | NA | TRBD2 | TRBV5-1 | TGCGCCAGCAGCCCGCGGACTAGCAACCACGAGCAGTACTTC | CASSPRTSNHEQYF
TRBJ1-1 | NA | NA | TRBV11-1 | TGTGCCAGCAGATCAATTACCCCAGGGTCCACTGAAGCTTTCTTT | CASRSITPGSTEAFF
TRBJ2-1 | few | NA | TRBV7-6 | TGTGCCAGCAGCTTAGCGCGGACTCCCATAGATGAGCAGTTCTTC | CASSLARTPIDEQFF
TRBJ1-1 | NA | TRBD1 | TRBV6-1 | TGTGCCAGCAGTGGTTACAGGGGACCCTCCAACACTGAAGCTTTCTTT | CASSGYRGPSNTEAFF
TRBJ2-5 | once | NA | TRBV15 | TGTGCCACCAGCCGGGGGTCCCAAGAGACCCAGTACTTC | CATSRGSQETQYF
TRBJ1-6 | NA | NA | TRBV7-3 | TGTGCCAGCAGCTTATCCCGACAGGCCCACTCACCCCTCCACTTT | CASSLSRQAHSPLHF